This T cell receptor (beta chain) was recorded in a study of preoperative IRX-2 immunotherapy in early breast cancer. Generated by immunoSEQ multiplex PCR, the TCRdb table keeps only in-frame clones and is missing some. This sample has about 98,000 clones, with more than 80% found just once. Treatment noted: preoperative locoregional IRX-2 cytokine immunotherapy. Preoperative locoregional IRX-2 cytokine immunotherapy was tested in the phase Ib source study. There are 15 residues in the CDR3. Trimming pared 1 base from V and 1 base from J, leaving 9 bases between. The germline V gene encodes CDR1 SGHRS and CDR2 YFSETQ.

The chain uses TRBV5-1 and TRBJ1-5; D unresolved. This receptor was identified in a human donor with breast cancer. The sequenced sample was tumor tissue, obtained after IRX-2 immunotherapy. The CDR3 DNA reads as TGCGCCAGCAGCTTGTACTCAGGAAGCAATCAGCCCCAGCATTTT. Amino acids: CASSLYSGSNQPQHF.